The 21 T cell receptor beta chains below all came from one sample that was sequenced in a study of T cell responses to AZD1222 COVID-19 vaccine. TCRdb keeps only in-frame clones here, not all; method: immunoSEQ multiplex PCR. The data hold almost 80,000 clones, with about nine tenths observed a single time. This specimen consisted of peripheral blood, obtained on day 0 of AZD1222 vaccination. The source is an adult in good health.

CDR3 coding DNA: TGCGCCAGCAGGCACAGGGGGGACTATGGCTACACCTTC. This translates into CASRHRGDYGYTF. The chain has TRBV4-3 and TRBJ1-2; 8 nucleotides agree with TRBD1. Germline-derived CDR1 and CDR2 are LGHNA and YSLEER. This CDR3 region has 13 residues. Germline trimming cut 6 bases from V and 3 bases from J; bases unmatched to any gene: 3.

The chain is built from TRBV23-1 and TRBJ2-7; 8 bases fit TRBD1. TRBV23-1 is an open reading frame, and its role is uncertain. This CDR3 has 19 residues. J gave up 4 bases and V 6 bases, and 23 bases lay outside the gene matches. For the CDR3, the DNA is TGCGCCAGCAGCCCCCAAAACAGGGGGTTAGGGAGGAAGGGTTACGAGCAGTACTTC. Amino acids: CASSPQNRGLGRKGYEQYF.

V is TRBV5-1 and J is TRBJ1-1, with 7 bases aligning to TRBD1. This CDR3 region has 12 residues. The V gene end was trimmed by 4 bases and the J gene end by 11 bases; junction bases not matched to a gene: 8. In germline, CDR1 is SGHRS, CDR2 YFSETQ. For the CDR3, the DNA is TGCGCCAGCAGCGGCACAGGGGTTGGGGCTTTCTTT. Amino acid sequence: CASSGTGVGAFF. Filled out from reference TRBV5-1 and TRBJ1-1, the complete variable domain reads KAGVTQTPRYLIKTRGQQVTLSCSPISGHRSVSWYQQTPGQGLQFLFEYFSETQRNKGNFPGRFSGRQFSNSRSEMNVSTLELGDSALYLCASSGTGVGAFFGQGTRLTVV.

This rearrangement joins TRBV5-5 to TRBJ2-5; D is undetermined. The V end was cut by 2 bases, the J end by 2 bases, with 1 base between. The CDR3 is 11 amino acids. Germline CDR1 SGHKS, CDR2 YYEKEE (reference sequence). The CDR3 loop reads CASSFQETQYF. The CDR3 DNA sequence: TGTGCCAGCAGCTTTCAAGAGACCCAGTACTTC. Filled out from reference TRBV5-5 and TRBJ2-5, the complete variable domain reads DAGVTQSPTHLIKTRGQQVTLRCSPISGHKSVSWYQQVLGQGPQFIFQYYEKEERGRGNFPDRFSARQFPNYSSELNVNALLLGDSALYLCASSFQETQYFGPGTRLLVL.

The chain recombines TRBV19 with TRBJ2-4; D remains unclear. Germline CDR1 is LNHDA and CDR2 is SQIVND (reference sequence). V lost 3 bases, J lost 4 bases, and 10 bases lay in between. CDR3 size: 14 residues. The CDR3 sequence: CASSMSATKNIQYF. Here the CDR3 DNA reads TGTGCCAGTAGTATGTCCGCTACTAAAAACATTCAGTACTTC. Full variable domain (missing parts from reference TRBV19 and TRBJ2-4): DGGITQSPKYLFRKEGQNVTLSCEQNLNHDAMYWYRQDPGQGLRLIYYSQIVNDFQKGDIAEGYSVSREKKESFPLTVTSAQKNPTAFYLCASSMSATKNIQYFGAGTRLSVL.

The chain joins TRBV7-9 to TRBJ1-4; no definite D call. CDR1 and CDR2 (germline): SEHNR, FQNEAQ (reference sequence). V lost 1 base, J lost 7 bases, and 4 bases lay in between. The CDR3 contains 12 residues. The CDR3 region has the DNA TGTGCCAGCAGCTTAGTCGGTGAAAAACTGTTTTTT. This sequence encodes CASSLVGEKLFF.

The chain has TRBV7-9 and TRBJ2-3; the D call may be TRBD1 or TRBD2 (5 bases each). V lost 6 bases to trimming and J lost 4 bases, with 5 bases between them. Germline loops: CDR1 SEHNR, CDR2 FQNEAQ (reference sequence). There are 11 residues in the CDR3. CDR3 protein: CASRGADTQYF. As DNA, the CDR3 is TGTGCCAGCAGGGGGGCAGATACGCAGTATTTT.

This rearrangement joins TRBV11-3 to TRBJ1-1; TRBD1 matches 9 bases. Germline V lookup: CDR1 SGHNT, CDR2 YENEEA. Germline trimming cut 5 bases from V and 3 bases from J; bases unmatched to any gene: 1. The CDR3 has 13 amino acids. CDR3 nucleotides: TGTGCCAGCAGCCGGGACAGGGACACTGAAGCTTTCTTT. Translated: CASSRDRDTEAFF.

The rearrangement uses TRBV29-1 and TRBJ2-7; D gene unclear. Germline V lookup: CDR1 SQVTM, CDR2 ANQGSEA. The CDR3 is made up of 12 amino acids. Trimming shortened V by 2 bases and J by 1 base, and 6 bases separated the two germline ends. The CDR3 here is CSVESGSYEQYF. As DNA, the CDR3 is TGCAGCGTTGAATCAGGTTCCTACGAGCAGTACTTC.

This CDR3 reads CASSHRTSGGDTQYF. In DNA form, the CDR3 reads TGTGCCAGCAGCCACCGAACTAGCGGGGGAGATACGCAGTATTTT. The V gene is TRBV4-2, the J gene TRBJ2-3, with 11 nucleotides matching TRBD2. Trimming took 3 bases from V and 5 from J; bases not matched to a gene: 4. This CDR3 region has 15 residues. Per the germline V gene, CDR1 is LGHNA and CDR2 is YNFKEQ.

This chain joins TRBV5-6 and TRBJ2-5, with TRBD1 matching over 7 bases. The CDR3 spans 14 residues. Germline CDR1 and CDR2: SGHDT and YYEEEE. With 1 base clipped from V and 5 bases from J, the junction kept 5 bases outside the gene matches. The chain's CDR3 is CASSLKGAGETQYF. CDR3 sequence (DNA): TGTGCCAGCAGCTTGAAGGGGGCCGGCGAGACCCAGTACTTC.

The chain links TRBV6-5 to TRBJ1-1; perhaps TRBD1 as D (6 bases). The CDR3 consists of 12 residues. CDR1 and CDR2 from the germline V gene are MNHEY and SVGAGI. V was trimmed by 6 bases and J by 10 bases, leaving 15 bases between them. DNA for the CDR3: TGTGCCAGCAGCCCCCGGGACATCCGAGCTTTCTTT. This translates into CASSPRDIRAFF.

V usage is TRBV19 and J usage is TRBJ1-1; a possible D gene is TRBD1 (5 bases). The CDR3 has 12 residues. Germline V gene data show CDR1 as LNHDA and CDR2 as SQIVND (reference sequence). V was cut by 7 bases and J by 7 bases, with 13 bases left in between. The CDR3 loop reads CASTQGQGEAFF. The CDR3 DNA reads as TGTGCCAGTACCCAGGGCCAGGGTGAAGCTTTCTTT.

The chain combines TRBV29-1 with TRBJ1-1; D gene unclear. Deletions cut 2 bases from V and 7 bases from J, with 14 bases between. The CDR3 runs to 13 residues. The germline CDR1 and CDR2 sequences are SQVTM and ANQGSEA. CDR3 region: CSVEKGMDVEAFF. The CDR3 nucleotides are TGCAGCGTTGAAAAGGGAATGGATGTTGAAGCTTTCTTT.

The rearrangement uses TRBV7-8 and TRBJ1-5, with D tentatively TRBD1 (6 bases). The germline V gene has CDR1 SGHVS and CDR2 FQNEAQ. This CDR3 contains 16 residues. The ends were cut back, 3 bases at V and 3 bases at J, with 15 bases in the middle. The CDR3 DNA reads as TGTGCCAGCAGCTTCGGGGGCAATAGGAACAATCAGCCCCAGCATTTT. Encoded protein: CASSFGGNRNNQPQHF.

This rearrangement joins TRBV5-4 to TRBJ2-7; D could derive from TRBD1 or TRBD2 (5 bases each). The V end lost 4 bases, the J end lost 2 bases, and 22 bases lay between the germline ends. Germline assignment: CDR1 SGHNT and CDR2 YYREEE (reference sequence). This CDR3 is built from 17 residues. The CDR3 loop reads CASSLDFEGPRAYEQYF. CDR3 nucleotides: TGTGCCAGCAGCCTGGACTTTGAGGGGCCTAGGGCCTACGAGCAGTACTTC.

The chain employs TRBV11-2 and TRBJ2-1; 7 bases match TRBD2. J gave up 11 bases and V 6 bases, and 13 bases lay outside the gene matches. The CDR3 sequence is 14 residues long. The germline V gene has CDR1 SGHAT and CDR2 FQNNGV. DNA of the CDR3: TGTGCCAGCAGTCCCCTAACTAGCGCGGTTAAGCAGTTCTTC. This codes for CASSPLTSAVKQFF.

The V call is TRBV7-2, the J call TRBJ2-2; 8 nucleotides match TRBD2. Germline V gene data show CDR1 as SGHTA and CDR2 as FQGNSA. Unmatched junction bases numbered 7, after V lost 6 bases and J lost 4 bases. The CDR3 contains 15 residues. The CDR3: CASRRESGSTGELFF. The DNA of the CDR3 is TGTGCCAGCAGGAGGGAGAGCGGGAGCACCGGGGAGCTGTTTTTT.

The chain is built from TRBV19 and TRBJ1-6; D uncertain. Deletions cut 7 bases from V and 10 bases from J, with 17 bases between. Germline CDR1 LNHDA, CDR2 SQIVND (reference sequence). The CDR3 sequence is 14 residues long. The CDR3 DNA follows: TGTGCCAGTACCTCCCCCACAGATCGATCACCCCTCCACTTT. Amino acid sequence: CASTSPTDRSPLHF. The full variable domain, in which reference TRBV19 and TRBJ1-6 provide the parts outside the CDR3, is DGGITQSPKYLFRKEGQNVTLSCEQNLNHDAMYWYRQDPGQGLRLIYYSQIVNDFQKGDIAEGYSVSREKKESFPLTVTSAQKNPTAFYLCASTSPTDRSPLHFGNGTRLTVT.

This clone was detected a few times. The V gene is TRBV19, the J gene TRBJ1-6; no clear D. The CDR3 has 14 amino acids. Germline CDR1 LNHDA, CDR2 SQIVND (reference sequence). V dropped 7 bases and J dropped 8 bases, with 15 bases sitting between them. The CDR3 DNA is TGTGCCAGTATCGGACGGATACGGGATTCACCCCTCCACTTT. Its translation is CASIGRIRDSPLHF.

The rearrangement joins TRBV7-9 to TRBJ1-5; no definite D call. V lost 4 bases, J lost 3 bases, and 7 bases lay in between. The CDR3 totals 13 residues. CDR1 SEHNR and CDR2 FQNEAQ come from the germline V gene (reference sequence). The CDR3 region has the DNA TGTGCCAGCAGCTCCCAATTCAATCAGCCCCAGCATTTT. The encoded protein is CASSSQFNQPQHF.